This is a list of T cell receptor beta chains from one sample in a study of long-term antiretroviral therapy in people with HIV. Using immunoSEQ multiplex PCR, the repertoire was profiled, and TCRdb retains in-frame clones only, with some absent. The top ten hold around 11% of the sample, which has tens of thousands of clones, roughly 80% seen once. The sample in question was unsorted PBMCs, obtained 0.8 years before starting antiretroviral therapy. The receptors were sampled from a man aged 18 to 30 with HIV. The CDR3 runs from the conserved cysteine through the conserved F or W.

J gene | V gene | CDR3 protein
TRBJ1-4 | TRBV5-1 | CASRPGTGNEKLFF
TRBJ1-5 | TRBV15 | CATSRDPGVSNQPQHF
TRBJ1-2 | TRBV6-5 | CASSYGQFYGYTF
TRBJ2-7 | TRBV7-2 | CASSVRLAGGPLGSYEQYF
TRBJ2-7 | TRBV28 | CASIREGFEQYF
TRBJ1-6 | TRBV5-1 | CASSRDTPYNSPLHF
TRBJ2-1 | TRBV10-3 | CAINPGREIDEQFF
TRBJ2-7 | TRBV7-2 | CASRGTGQGAGRQYF
TRBJ2-5 | TRBV9 | CASSVDPVIQTQYF
TRBJ1-1 | TRBV5-1 | CASSLSSGNTEAFF
TRBJ1-2 | TRBV2 | CASSGRSANYGYTF
TRBJ1-2 | TRBV5-6 | CASSSGTVPYGYTF
TRBJ2-3 | TRBV7-9 | CASSRGDRGTDTQYF
TRBJ2-3 | TRBV29-1 | CSVEWDRGTDTQYF
TRBJ1-4 | TRBV30 | CAWGEDRAPGKLFF
TRBJ1-3 | TRBV6-5 | CASSYSTGAGNTIYF
TRBJ2-1 | TRBV5-4 | CASSSGGTSGRANEQFF
TRBJ1-4 | TRBV15 | CAIQERTGTEISDEKLFF
TRBJ1-5 | TRBV19 | CASSIRTDNSNQPQHF
TRBJ2-3 | TRBV12-5 | CAAGRVSTDTQYF
TRBJ1-2 | TRBV19 | CASSLDRGLKGYTF
TRBJ1-2 | TRBV12-5 | CASGLEMTYGYTF